The 32 T cell receptor beta chains listed next were all sequenced from one sample in a study of beta chain features in type 1 diabetes. The study reverse transcribed the entire isolated RNA, so it sequenced expressed TCRB transcripts. Using immunoSEQ multiplex PCR, the repertoire was profiled, and TCRdb retains in-frame clones only, with some absent. The table shows some 160,000 clones, with approximately 9.1% occurring only once. Sequencing used central memory CD4+ T cells from blood. Every receptor here comes from a woman aged 18 to 35 in good health.

This clone occurred once. CDR3 DNA sequence: TGTGCCAGCAGCTTAGCAGGGGTGGGAGAGACCCAGTACTTC. As protein: CASSLAGVGETQYF. The chain links TRBV7-8 to TRBJ2-5; tentatively, D is TRBD1 (5 bases). Trimming removed 0 bases from V and 4 bases from J, with 9 bases in between. The CDR3 sequence is 14 residues long. Germline V gene data show CDR1 as SGHVS and CDR2 as FQNEAQ.

This clone was seen a handful of times. The rearrangement uses TRBV5-8 and TRBJ1-5, with D perhaps matching TRBD1 (6 bases). There are 15 residues in the CDR3. Looked up from germline, CDR1 is SGHTS and CDR2 is YDEGEE. Trimming stripped 2 bases from V and 7 bases from J, with 16 bases between. The CDR3 DNA sequence: TGTGCCAGCAGCTTAGGAGCAGGGGAGGGACAGCCCCAGCATTTT. Protein: CASSLGAGEGQPQHF.

In its sample, this clone was seen a few times. The chain links TRBV7-2 to TRBJ1-2; 7 bases agree with TRBD1. The junction had 5 bases not matched to a gene; V was cut back by 3 bases and J by 4 bases. Germline CDR1 reads SGHTA; CDR2 reads FQGNSA. This CDR3 comprises 14 residues. The CDR3 sequence is CASSFGGQSYGYTF. CDR3 coding DNA: TGTGCCAGCAGCTTCGGGGGACAGAGCTATGGCTACACCTTC.

This clone showed up just a few times. The DNA of the CDR3 is TGCGCCAGCAGCTCTCCCAGTGCCCCAGATACGCAGTATTTT. Amino acids: CASSSPSAPDTQYF. The chain is built from TRBV5-1 and TRBJ2-3; D is uncertain. The CDR3 is made up of 14 amino acids. The germline V gene has CDR1 SGHRS and CDR2 YFSETQ. Trimming took off 3 bases at V and 4 bases at J, with 12 bases between the two ends.

The gene calls are TRBV5-1 and TRBJ2-5; the D gene is possibly TRBD2 (6 bases). The CDR3 totals 15 residues. In germline, CDR1 is SGHRS, CDR2 YFSETQ. Trimming cost V 5 bases and J 5 bases, with 19 bases left between them. The CDR3 DNA follows: TGCGCCAGCAGGGTGGGAGCGGGCTCCCAGGAGACCCAGTACTTC. Its protein is CASRVGAGSQETQYF.

Comments on this clone: This sequence is one base from a far larger clone and is likely a read error. This sample includes further DNA sequences coding for the same CDR3. The CDR3 bases are TGCGCCAGCAGCCAAGATCTAGCGGGAGGGCCAGATACGCAGTATTTT. It specifies CASSQDLAGGPDTQYF. V usage is TRBV4-1 and J usage is TRBJ2-3; 12 bases are shared with TRBD2. Germline V CDR1 and CDR2: MGHRA, YSYEKL. This CDR3 comprises 16 residues. Trimming took 0 bases from V and 4 from J; bases not matched to a gene: 2.

This clone was counted a few times. The genes are TRBV29-1 and TRBJ1-1, with 8 bases that match TRBD1. The CDR3 has 13 amino acids. Losses at the gene ends were 7 bases for V and 3 bases for J; bases not matched to a gene: 7. Germline V gives CDR1 SQVTM, CDR2 ANQGSEA. The CDR3 sequence is CSALDRGDTEAFF. CDR3 sequence (DNA): TGCAGCGCTCTAGACAGGGGTGACACTGAAGCTTTCTTT.

This chain links TRBV6-6 with TRBJ2-7; D is uncertain. The CDR3 loop spans 14 amino acids. The V gene lost 2 bases and the J gene lost 0 bases, with 8 bases spanning the gap. From germline, CDR1 is MNHNY and CDR2 SVGAGI (reference sequence). CDR3 sequence: CASSYSGSSYEQYF. In DNA form, the CDR3 reads TGTGCCAGCAGTTACAGTGGCAGCTCCTACGAGCAGTACTTC.

There are a few counts of this clone. J is TRBJ1-2 and V is TRBV7-2; no clear D. Germline V gene lookup returns CDR1 SGHTA and CDR2 FQGNSA. CDR3 length: 17 amino acids. The V end lost 0 bases, the J end lost 4 bases, and 18 bases lay between the germline ends. CDR3 sequence reads: CASSLARVGAGGYGYTF. The CDR3 DNA sequence: TGTGCCAGCAGCTTAGCGCGGGTCGGAGCAGGAGGCTATGGCTACACCTTC.

This clone was observed a handful of times. This rearrangement joins TRBV6-5 to TRBJ2-5; perhaps TRBD2 as D (6 bases). This CDR3 is built from 14 residues. The V and J ends lost 6 bases and 6 bases respectively, with 17 bases between them. Germline V CDR1 and CDR2: MNHEY, SVGAGI. In nucleotides, the CDR3 is TGTGCCAGCAGGGACGGGGGTCTGGGAAAGACCCAGTACTTC. It yields the protein CASRDGGLGKTQYF.

J is TRBJ2-5 and V is TRBV7-6; TRBD1 might be the D (6 bases). Deletions cut 1 base from V and 5 bases from J, with 11 bases between. Looked up from germline, CDR1 is SGHVS and CDR2 is FNYEAQ. This CDR3 contains 14 residues. For the CDR3, the DNA is TGTGCCAGCAGCTTAGGGGGGCTTTGGGAGACCCAGTACTTC. This sequence encodes CASSLGGLWETQYF.

This clone was seen more than once but under ten times. The chain links TRBV6-1 to TRBJ2-5; TRBD2 might be the D (6 bases). Trimming stripped 6 bases from V and 5 bases from J, with 16 bases between. Germline V gives CDR1 MNHNS, CDR2 SASEGT. The CDR3 has 14 amino acids. The CDR3 sequence: CASSPGPGRETQYF. CDR3 sequence (DNA): TGTGCCAGCAGCCCCGGGCCGGGGAGGGAGACCCAGTACTTC.

V is TRBV7-9 and J is TRBJ2-3; possible D gene TRBD2, 5 bases. The CDR3 sequence is 13 residues long. Germline CDR1 reads SEHNR; CDR2 reads FQNEAQ (reference sequence). V dropped 0 bases and J dropped 4 bases, with 5 bases sitting between them. CDR3 in DNA: TGTGCCAGCAGCTTAGCGGGAGCAGATACGCAGTATTTT. It codes for CASSLAGADTQYF. The full variable domain, with the rest looked up from reference TRBV7-9 and TRBJ2-3, is DTGVSQNPRHKITKRGQNVTFRCDPISEHNRLYWYRQTLGQGPEFLTYFQNEAQLEKSRLLSDRFSAERPKGSFSTLEIQRTEQGDSAMYLCASSLAGADTQYFGPGTRLTVL.

The gene calls are TRBV18 and TRBJ2-1; 11 bases agree with TRBD2. The CDR3 runs to 18 residues. V shed 0 bases, J shed 0 bases, and the junction held 4 bases outside the gene matches. The germline V gene has CDR1 KGHSH and CDR2 LQKENI. The CDR3 loop is CASSPPGTSGRSYNEQFF. The CDR3 nucleotides read TGTGCCAGCTCACCACCCGGGACTAGCGGCCGCTCCTACAATGAGCAGTTCTTC.

This chain uses TRBV5-1 with TRBJ1-2, with D perhaps TRBD1 (6 bases). Germline V lookup: CDR1 SGHRS, CDR2 YFSETQ. V gave up 4 bases and J gave up 0 bases, with 10 bases separating them. The CDR3 sequence is 14 residues long. CDR3 nucleotide sequence: TGCGCCAGCAGCCCGGACAGAGCTAACTATGGCTACACCTTC. Its protein is CASSPDRANYGYTF.

This clone was found a few times. The chain recombines TRBV6-5 with TRBJ1-3; D unresolved. The V end was cut by 7 bases, the J end by 0 bases, with 13 bases between. Germline assignment: CDR1 MNHEY and CDR2 SVGAGI. The CDR3 runs to 15 residues. The chain's CDR3 is CASMREAYSGNTIYF. The CDR3 coding sequence is TGTGCCAGCATGCGGGAGGCTTACTCTGGAAACACCATATATTTT.

Only a few counts were recorded for this clone. The rearrangement joins TRBV7-2 to TRBJ2-7; 9 positions match TRBD1. In germline, CDR1 is SGHTA, CDR2 FQGNSA. Trimming cost V 6 bases and J 4 bases; bases outside gene matches: 7. The CDR3 spans 14 residues. CDR3 sequence (DNA): TGTGCCAGCAGGCCGGGACAGGGTGGATACGAGCAGTACTTC. This translates into CASRPGQGGYEQYF.

This clone was detected a few times. V and J are TRBV7-3 and TRBJ2-3; possible D gene TRBD1, 6 bases. Germline CDR1 and CDR2: SGHTA and FQGTGA. Trimming removed 5 bases at V and 4 bases at J, with 16 bases between. The CDR3 extends over 15 amino acids. The CDR3 DNA reads as TGTGCCAGCAGCCAAGGGGGTGGTTTACCAGATACGCAGTATTTT. Its translation is CASSQGGGLPDTQYF.

The chain couples TRBV13 to TRBJ2-7, with D tentatively TRBD1 (5 bases). Germline values: CDR1 PRHDT, CDR2 FYEKMQ (reference sequence). The CDR3 is 12 amino acids. V was trimmed by 3 bases and J by 4 bases, leaving 7 bases between them. In nucleotides, the CDR3 is TGTGCCAGCAGCTTCGGACAATACGAGCAGTACTTC. Amino acid sequence: CASSFGQYEQYF.

The V gene is TRBV7-2, the J gene TRBJ2-7; 7 bases agree with TRBD2. This CDR3 spans 15 amino acids. Trimming took 4 bases from V and 2 from J; bases not matched to a gene: 8. From germline, CDR1 is SGHTA and CDR2 FQGNSA. The DNA for the CDR3 is TGTGCCAGCAGCTGGGGACTATCCCAAACCTACGAGCAGTACTTC. It specifies CASSWGLSQTYEQYF.

This clone was detected a few times. The chain uses TRBV30 and TRBJ2-7; maybe TRBD2 (5 bases). This CDR3 comprises 13 residues. Germline CDR1 and CDR2: GTSNPN and SVGIG (reference sequence). V lost 2 bases and J 2 bases, leaving 10 bases between the germline ends. The CDR3: CAWSWRRAYEQYF. DNA of the CDR3: TGTGCCTGGAGTTGGAGGCGGGCCTACGAGCAGTACTTC.

There are a few counts of this clone. The rearrangement links TRBV6-6 to TRBJ1-1, with 8 bases fitting TRBD1. The germline CDR1 and CDR2 sequences are MNHNY and SVGAGI (reference sequence). This CDR3 spans 16 amino acids. Losses at the gene ends were 6 bases for V and 0 bases for J; bases not matched to a gene: 9. Written as DNA, the CDR3 is TGTGCCAGCAGCGACAGGGGCGGTGACCTGAACACTGAAGCTTTCTTT. Its protein is CASSDRGGDLNTEAFF.

This clone has just a few counts. The chain has TRBV7-9 and TRBJ2-7; 11 positions match TRBD2. The germline V gene has CDR1 SEHNR and CDR2 FQNEAQ (reference sequence). With 8 bases clipped from V and 2 bases from J, the junction kept 5 bases outside the gene matches. The CDR3 totals 14 residues. The CDR3 DNA reads TGTGCCAGCCACCGACTAGCGGGGACCTACGAGCAGTACTTC. Translating it yields CASHRLAGTYEQYF.

The J gene is TRBJ1-1, the V gene TRBV30, with D perhaps TRBD1 (5 bases). V lost 7 bases and J lost 2, with 14 bases in between. There are 13 residues in the CDR3. In germline, CDR1 is GTSNPN, CDR2 SVGIG (reference sequence). CDR3 in amino acids: CASRRDLNTEAFF. Here the CDR3 DNA reads TGTGCCTCCCGGAGGGACCTAAACACTGAAGCTTTCTTT.

This clone showed up just a few times. The V gene is TRBV6-5, the J gene TRBJ2-3; tentative D call: TRBD1 (6 bases). Germline-derived CDR1 and CDR2 are MNHEY and SVGAGI. V lost 7 bases, J lost 2 bases, and 16 bases lay in between. The CDR3 runs 15 residues. The CDR3, as DNA: TGTGCCAGCATTTCACTGGGGGCTGACACAGATACGCAGTATTTT. Amino acid sequence: CASISLGADTDTQYF.

The CDR3 protein is CASSFRQGEETQYF. Here the CDR3 DNA reads TGTGCCAGCAGCTTCCGACAGGGAGAGGAGACCCAGTACTTC. This sequence joins TRBV5-4 and TRBJ2-5, with 7 bases aligning to TRBD1. This CDR3 region has 14 residues. Germline V gene data show CDR1 as SGHNT and CDR2 as YYREEE (reference sequence). V dropped 2 bases and J dropped 5; count of bases not matched to a gene: 6.

The rearrangement uses TRBV23-1 and TRBJ1-5; no reliable D call. TRBV23-1 is noted as an ORF with a role that remains uncertain. Trimming cost V 0 bases and J 0 bases, with 9 bases left between them. This CDR3 has 16 residues. The CDR3 here is CASSQSGPYSNQPQHF. The DNA for the CDR3 is TGCGCCAGCAGTCAATCTGGTCCCTATAGCAATCAGCCCCAGCATTTT.

This clone was detected only a few times. CDR3 sequence (DNA): TGTGCCAGCAGCCTCCAGGGGGGCGGAAACTATGGCTACACCTTC. This sequence encodes CASSLQGGGNYGYTF. The V call is TRBV7-3, the J call TRBJ1-2; 7 nucleotides line up with TRBD1. Looked up from germline, CDR1 is SGHTA and CDR2 is FQGTGA. The CDR3 contains 15 residues. The trim removed 5 bases at V and 2 bases at J, leaving 8 bases unmatched.

This clone has more than one count but fewer than ten. The genes are TRBV4-2 and TRBJ1-2; 8 bases are a match to TRBD1. The CDR3 length is 15 residues. Germline V gene lookup returns CDR1 LGHNA and CDR2 YNFKEQ. The V and J ends lost 5 bases and 3 bases, in that order; junction bases with no gene match: 8. In nucleotides, the CDR3 is TGTGCCAGCAGCACCCCGGACAGGGAAGACTATGGCTACACCTTC. It encodes CASSTPDREDYGYTF.

The rearrangement joins TRBV5-1 to TRBJ2-5, with 7 bases that match TRBD2. The CDR3 loop spans 14 amino acids. Trimming cost V 3 bases and J 5 bases; bases outside gene matches: 7. Looked up from germline, CDR1 is SGHRS and CDR2 is YFSETQ. CDR3 protein: CASSWDVGGETQYF. CDR3 nucleotide sequence: TGCGCCAGCAGCTGGGACGTGGGAGGGGAGACCCAGTACTTC.

This CDR3 is CASIPIPDRVADYEQYF. The CDR3 nucleotides read TGTGCCAGCATCCCTATTCCCGACAGGGTGGCTGACTACGAGCAGTACTTC. The chain combines TRBV7-8 with TRBJ2-7, with TRBD1 matching over 7 bases. The CDR3 has 17 residues. The ends lost 7 bases at V and 3 bases at J; junction bases unmatched: 18. CDR1 SGHVS and CDR2 FQNEAQ come from the germline V gene. Based on the CDR3 plus reference TRBV7-8 and TRBJ2-7, the full variable domain is GAGVSQSPRYKVAKRGQDVALRCDPISGHVSLFWYQQALGQGPEFLTYFQNEAQLDKSGLPSDRFFAERPEGSVSTLKIQRTQQEDSAVYLCASIPIPDRVADYEQYFGPGTRLTVT.

There are a few counts of this clone. The chain joins TRBV5-6 to TRBJ1-1, with 7 bases identical to TRBD1. The CDR3 consists of 17 residues. CDR1 is SGHDT and CDR2 is YYEEEE in the germline V gene. V lost 4 bases and J lost 0; bases outside the gene matches: 12. CDR3 amino acids: CASSPTRRGLLNTEAFF. The CDR3 DNA follows: TGTGCCAGCAGCCCTACGCGGAGGGGGCTATTGAACACTGAAGCTTTCTTT.